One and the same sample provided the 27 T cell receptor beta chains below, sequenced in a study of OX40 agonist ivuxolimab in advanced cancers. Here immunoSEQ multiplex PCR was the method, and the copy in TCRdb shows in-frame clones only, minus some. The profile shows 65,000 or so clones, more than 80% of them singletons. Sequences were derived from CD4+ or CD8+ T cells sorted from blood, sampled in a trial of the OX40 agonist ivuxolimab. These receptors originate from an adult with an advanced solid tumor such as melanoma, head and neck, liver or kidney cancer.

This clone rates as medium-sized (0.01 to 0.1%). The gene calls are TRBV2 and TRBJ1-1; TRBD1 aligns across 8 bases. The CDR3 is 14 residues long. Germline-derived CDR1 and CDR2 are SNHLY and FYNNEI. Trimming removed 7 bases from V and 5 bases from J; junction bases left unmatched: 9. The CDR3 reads CASTLAQGATEAFF. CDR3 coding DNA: TGTGCCAGCACCCTCGCCCAGGGGGCGACTGAAGCTTTCTTT.

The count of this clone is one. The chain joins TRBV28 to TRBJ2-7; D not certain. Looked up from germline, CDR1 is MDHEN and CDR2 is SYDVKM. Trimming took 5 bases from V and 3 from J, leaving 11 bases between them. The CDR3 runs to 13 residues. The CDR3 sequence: CASSLGLDYEQYF. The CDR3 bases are TGTGCCAGCAGTCTGGGGTTGGACTACGAGCAGTACTTC.

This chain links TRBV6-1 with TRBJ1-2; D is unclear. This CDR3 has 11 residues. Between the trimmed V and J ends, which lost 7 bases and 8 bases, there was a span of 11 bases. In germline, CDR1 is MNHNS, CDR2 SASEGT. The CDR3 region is CASTRLGGYTF. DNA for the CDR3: TGTGCCAGCACCCGCTTGGGAGGCTACACCTTC.

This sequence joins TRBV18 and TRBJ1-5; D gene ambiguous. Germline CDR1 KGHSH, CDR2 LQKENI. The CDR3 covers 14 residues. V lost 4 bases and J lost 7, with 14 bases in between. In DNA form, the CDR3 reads TGTGCCAGCTCACTAGCCCAAAGTCAGCAGCCCCAGCATTTT. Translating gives CASSLAQSQQPQHF.

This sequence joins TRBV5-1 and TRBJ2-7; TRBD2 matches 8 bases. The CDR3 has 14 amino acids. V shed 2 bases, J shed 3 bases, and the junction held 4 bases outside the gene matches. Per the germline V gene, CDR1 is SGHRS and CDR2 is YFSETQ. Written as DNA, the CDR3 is TGCGCCAGCAGCTTCTCAGCGGGGGACTACGAGCAGTACTTC. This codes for CASSFSAGDYEQYF.

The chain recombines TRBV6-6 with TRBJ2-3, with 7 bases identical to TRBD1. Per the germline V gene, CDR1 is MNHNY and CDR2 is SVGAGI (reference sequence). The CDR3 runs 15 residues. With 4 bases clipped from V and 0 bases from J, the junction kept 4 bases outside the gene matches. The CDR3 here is CASSLRGLSTDTQYF. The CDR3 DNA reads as TGTGCCAGCAGTTTAAGGGGGCTAAGCACAGATACGCAGTATTTT.

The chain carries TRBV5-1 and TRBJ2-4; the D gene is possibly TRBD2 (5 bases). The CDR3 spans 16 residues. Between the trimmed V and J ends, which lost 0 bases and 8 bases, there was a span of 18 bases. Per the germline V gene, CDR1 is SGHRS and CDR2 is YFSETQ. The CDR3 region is CASSLEGANRGDIQYF. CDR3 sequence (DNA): TGCGCCAGCAGCTTGGAGGGTGCCAACCGGGGAGACATTCAGTACTTC. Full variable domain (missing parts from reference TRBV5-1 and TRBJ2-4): KAGVTQTPRYLIKTRGQQVTLSCSPISGHRSVSWYQQTPGQGLQFLFEYFSETQRNKGNFPGRFSGRQFSNSRSEMNVSTLELGDSALYLCASSLEGANRGDIQYFGAGTRLSVL.

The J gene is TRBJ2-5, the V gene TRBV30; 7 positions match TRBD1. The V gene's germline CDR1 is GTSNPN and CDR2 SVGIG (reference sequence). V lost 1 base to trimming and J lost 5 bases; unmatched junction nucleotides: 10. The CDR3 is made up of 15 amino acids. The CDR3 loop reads CAWSENTGVRETQYF. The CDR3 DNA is TGTGCCTGGAGTGAGAATACAGGGGTTCGGGAGACCCAGTACTTC.

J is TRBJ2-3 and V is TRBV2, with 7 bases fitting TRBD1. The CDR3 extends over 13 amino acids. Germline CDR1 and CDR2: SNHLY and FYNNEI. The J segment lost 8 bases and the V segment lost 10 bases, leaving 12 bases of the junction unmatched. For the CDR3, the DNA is TGTGCCACAAAGGGGGCGGCACGAGGTACGCAGTATTTT. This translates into CATKGAARGTQYF. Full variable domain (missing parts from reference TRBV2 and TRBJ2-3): EPEVTQTPSHQVTQMGQEVILRCVPISNHLYFYWYRQILGQKVEFLVSFYNNEISEKSEIFDDQFSVERPDGSNFTLKIRSTKLEDSAMYFCATKGAARGTQYFGPGTRLTVL.

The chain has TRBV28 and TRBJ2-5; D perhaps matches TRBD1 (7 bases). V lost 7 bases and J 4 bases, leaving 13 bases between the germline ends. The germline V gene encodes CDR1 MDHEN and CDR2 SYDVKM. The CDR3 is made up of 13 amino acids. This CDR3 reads CASIQGGRETQYF. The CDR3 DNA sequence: TGTGCCAGCATCCAGGGGGGACGAGAGACCCAGTACTTC. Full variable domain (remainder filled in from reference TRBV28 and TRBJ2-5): DVKVTQSSRYLVKRTGEKVFLECVQDMDHENMFWYRQDPGLGLRLIYFSYDVKMKEKGDIPEGYSVSREKKERFSLILESASTNQTSMYLCASIQGGRETQYFGPGTRLLVL.

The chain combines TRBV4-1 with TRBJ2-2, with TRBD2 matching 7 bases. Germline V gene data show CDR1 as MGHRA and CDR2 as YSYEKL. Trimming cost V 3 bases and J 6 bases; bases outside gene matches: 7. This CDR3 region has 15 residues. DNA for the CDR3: TGCGCCAGCAGCCAGGACGGGGGGAGGTCCGGGGAGCTGTTTTTT. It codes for CASSQDGGRSGELFF.

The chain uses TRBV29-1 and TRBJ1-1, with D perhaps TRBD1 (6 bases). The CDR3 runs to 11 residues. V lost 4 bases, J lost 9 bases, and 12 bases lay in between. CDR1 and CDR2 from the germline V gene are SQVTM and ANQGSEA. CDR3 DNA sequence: TGCAGCGTTGCTTGGGGACAAAAAGCTTTCTTT. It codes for CSVAWGQKAFF.

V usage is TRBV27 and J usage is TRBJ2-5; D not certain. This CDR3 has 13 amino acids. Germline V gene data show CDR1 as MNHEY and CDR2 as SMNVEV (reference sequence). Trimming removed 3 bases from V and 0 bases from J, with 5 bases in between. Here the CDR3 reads CASSFLYQETQYF. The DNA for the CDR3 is TGTGCCAGCAGTTTTCTTTACCAAGAGACCCAGTACTTC.

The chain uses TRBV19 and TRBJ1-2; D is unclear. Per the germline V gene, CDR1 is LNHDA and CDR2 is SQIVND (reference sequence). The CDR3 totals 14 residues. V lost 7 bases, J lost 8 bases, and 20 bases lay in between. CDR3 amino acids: CASTQAPSGYGYTF. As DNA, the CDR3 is TGTGCCAGTACCCAGGCCCCCTCGGGATACGGCTACACCTTC.

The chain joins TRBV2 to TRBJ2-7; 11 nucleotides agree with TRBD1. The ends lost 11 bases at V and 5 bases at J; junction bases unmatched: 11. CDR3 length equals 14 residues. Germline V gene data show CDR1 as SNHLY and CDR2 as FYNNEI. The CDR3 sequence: CAGRTGGEIDEQYF. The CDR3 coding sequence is TGTGCCGGGCGGACAGGGGGCGAAATCGACGAGCAGTACTTC.

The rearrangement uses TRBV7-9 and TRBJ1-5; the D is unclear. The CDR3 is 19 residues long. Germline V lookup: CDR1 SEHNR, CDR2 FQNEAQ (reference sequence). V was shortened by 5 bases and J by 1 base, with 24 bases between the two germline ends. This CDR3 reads CASSGVGPSRTGSNQPQHF. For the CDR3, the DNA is TGTGCCAGCAGCGGAGTCGGGCCAAGCCGAACGGGGAGCAATCAGCCCCAGCATTTT.

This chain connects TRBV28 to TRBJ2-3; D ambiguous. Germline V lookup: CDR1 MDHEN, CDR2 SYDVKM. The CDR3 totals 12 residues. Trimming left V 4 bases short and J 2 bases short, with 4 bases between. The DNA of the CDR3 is TGTGCCAGCAGTTCGCCCACAGATACGCAGTATTTT. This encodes CASSSPTDTQYF.

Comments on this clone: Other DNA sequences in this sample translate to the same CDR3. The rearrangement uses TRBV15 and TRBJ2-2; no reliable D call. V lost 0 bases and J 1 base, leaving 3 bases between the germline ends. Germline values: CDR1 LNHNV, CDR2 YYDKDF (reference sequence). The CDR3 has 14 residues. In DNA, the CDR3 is TGTGCCACCAGCAGAGACCTGAACACCGGGGAGCTGTTTTTT. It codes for CATSRDLNTGELFF. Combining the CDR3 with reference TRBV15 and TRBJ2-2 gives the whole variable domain DAMVIQNPRYQVTQFGKPVTLSCSQTLNHNVMYWYQQKSSQAPKLLFHYYDKDFNNEADTPDNFQSRRPNTSFCFLDIRSPGLGDTAMYLCATSRDLNTGELFFGEGSRLTVL.

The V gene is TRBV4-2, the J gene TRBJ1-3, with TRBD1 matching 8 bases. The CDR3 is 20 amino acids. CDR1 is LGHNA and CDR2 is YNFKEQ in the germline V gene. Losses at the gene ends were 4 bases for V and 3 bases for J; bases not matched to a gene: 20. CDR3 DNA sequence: TGTGCCAGCAGCCGATACCACGACAGGGGATCAGGGACCCATGGAAACACCATATATTTT. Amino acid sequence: CASSRYHDRGSGTHGNTIYF.

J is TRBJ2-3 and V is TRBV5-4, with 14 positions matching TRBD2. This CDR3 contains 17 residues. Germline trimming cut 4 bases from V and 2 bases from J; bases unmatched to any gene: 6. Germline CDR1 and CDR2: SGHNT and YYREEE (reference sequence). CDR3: CASSLGLAGAPTDTQYF. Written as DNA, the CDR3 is TGTGCCAGCAGCCTGGGACTAGCGGGGGCCCCCACAGATACGCAGTATTTT.

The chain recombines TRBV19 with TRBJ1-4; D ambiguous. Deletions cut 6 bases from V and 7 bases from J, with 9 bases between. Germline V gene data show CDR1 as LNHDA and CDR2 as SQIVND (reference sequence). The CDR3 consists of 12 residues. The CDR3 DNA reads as TGTGCCAGTAGCCCCCAGTCTGAAAAACTGTTTTTT. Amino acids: CASSPQSEKLFF.

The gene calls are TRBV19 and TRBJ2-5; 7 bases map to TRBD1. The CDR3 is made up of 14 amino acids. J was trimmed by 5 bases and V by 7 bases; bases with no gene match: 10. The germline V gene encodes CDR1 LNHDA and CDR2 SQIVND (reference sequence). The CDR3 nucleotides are TGTGCCAGTATGCCCCCCGGCAGGGGGGAGACCCAGTACTTC. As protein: CASMPPGRGETQYF.

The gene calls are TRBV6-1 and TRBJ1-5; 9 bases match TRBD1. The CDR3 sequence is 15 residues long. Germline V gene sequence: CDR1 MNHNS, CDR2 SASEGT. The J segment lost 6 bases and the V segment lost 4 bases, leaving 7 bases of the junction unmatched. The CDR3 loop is CASSVGQGDSQPQHF. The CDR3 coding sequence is TGTGCCAGCAGTGTGGGACAGGGAGACTCTCAGCCCCAGCATTTT.

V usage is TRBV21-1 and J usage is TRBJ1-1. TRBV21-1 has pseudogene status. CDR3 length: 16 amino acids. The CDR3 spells CASSKTKWLHFTEAFF. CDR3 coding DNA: TGTGCCAGCAGCAAGACCAAATGGCTCCACTTTACTGAAGCTTTCTTT.

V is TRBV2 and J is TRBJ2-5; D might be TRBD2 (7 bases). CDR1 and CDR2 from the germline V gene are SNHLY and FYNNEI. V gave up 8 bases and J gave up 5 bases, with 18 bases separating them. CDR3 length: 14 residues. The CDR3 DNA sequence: TGTGCCAGCTCGGGGGGCTTTCTGAAGGAGACCCAGTACTTC. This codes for CASSGGFLKETQYF.

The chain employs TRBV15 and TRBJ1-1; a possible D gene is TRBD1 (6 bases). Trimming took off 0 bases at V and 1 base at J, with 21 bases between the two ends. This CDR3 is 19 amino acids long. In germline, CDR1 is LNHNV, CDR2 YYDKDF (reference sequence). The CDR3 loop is CATSRDLFKQGGSNTEAFF. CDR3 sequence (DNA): TGTGCCACCAGCAGAGATCTTTTTAAACAAGGGGGATCGAACACTGAAGCTTTCTTT.

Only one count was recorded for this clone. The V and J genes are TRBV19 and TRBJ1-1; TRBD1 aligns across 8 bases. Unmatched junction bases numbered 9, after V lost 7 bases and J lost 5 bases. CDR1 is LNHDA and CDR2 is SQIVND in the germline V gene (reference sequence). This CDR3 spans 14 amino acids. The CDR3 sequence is CASTRQGFGTEAFF. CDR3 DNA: TGTGCCAGTACTAGACAGGGGTTTGGGACTGAAGCTTTCTTT.